These 17 T cell receptor beta chains originate from one sample sequenced in a study of a mutant IDH1 vaccine in newly diagnosed glioma. Method: immunoSEQ multiplex PCR; TCRdb's copy keeps in-frame clones and lacks some. Here the sample spans around 53,000 clones, around nine tenths being singletons. Their specific antigens are unknown. The time point was: week 11, during vaccination. Doses consisted of 300 ug of mutant IDH1 20-mer peptide each, paired with topical imiquimod. The specimen comprised PBMCs, sampled from a glioma patient whose treatment included an IDH1 peptide vaccine. The receptors here all came from a man aged 50 to 60 with glioma.

This clone was counted between two and nine times. J is TRBJ1-2 and V is TRBV5-1; D uncertain. Germline-derived CDR1 and CDR2 are SGHRS and YFSETQ. Trimming stripped 1 base from V and 5 bases from J, with 9 bases between. There are 13 residues in the CDR3. Here the CDR3 DNA reads TGCGCCAGCAGCTTGAAGGACCATTATGGCTACACCTTC. It specifies CASSLKDHYGYTF.

The rearrangement links TRBV2 to TRBJ2-7, with D perhaps matching TRBD1 (5 bases). The CDR3 totals 15 residues. Germline lookup yields CDR1 SNHLY and CDR2 FYNNEI. The V end lost 7 bases, the J end lost 0 bases, and 16 bases lay between the germline ends. The CDR3 bases are TGTGCCAGCACCCCAGGGCACAACCTCTCCTACGAGCAGTACTTC. This gives the protein CASTPGHNLSYEQYF.

The V gene is TRBV4-2, the J gene TRBJ2-1, with 11 positions matching TRBD2. Unmatched junction bases numbered 7, after V lost 0 bases and J lost 6 bases. From germline, CDR1 is LGHNA and CDR2 YNFKEQ. This CDR3 has 17 residues. The CDR3 here is CASSQERGTSGRNEQFF. The DNA of the CDR3 is TGTGCCAGCAGCCAAGAACGGGGGACTAGCGGACGCAATGAGCAGTTCTTC.

V usage is TRBV11-2 and J usage is TRBJ2-1; 12 positions agree with TRBD2. The CDR3 totals 15 residues. Trimming removed 4 bases from V and 8 bases from J; junction bases left unmatched: 6. Germline CDR1 SGHAT, CDR2 FQNNGV. The CDR3 loop is CASSSAGTSGYEQFF. DNA for the CDR3: TGTGCCAGCAGCTCTGCCGGGACTAGCGGGTATGAGCAGTTCTTC.

The chain has TRBV10-3 and TRBJ2-2, with 12 bases that match TRBD2. There are 13 residues in the CDR3. Germline-derived CDR1 and CDR2 are ENHRY and SYGVKD. V was clipped by 7 bases and J by 12 bases; unmatched bases: 6. The CDR3 bases are TGTGCCATCACTTCGACTAGCGGGAGTCAGCTGTTTTTT. Its translation is CAITSTSGSQLFF.

The genes are TRBV27 and TRBJ2-2, with D uncertain. The CDR3 is 14 amino acids. The germline CDR1 and CDR2 sequences are MNHEY and SMNVEV (reference sequence). Between the trimmed V and J ends, which lost 3 bases and 5 bases, there was a span of 10 bases. CDR3 coding DNA: TGTGCCAGCAGTTTGGTATGGGGAACCGGGGAGCTGTTTTTT. Protein: CASSLVWGTGELFF.

CDR3 sequence: CASSLGRPLYGYTF. The CDR3 DNA sequence: TGTGCCAGCAGCTTAGGCAGACCCCTTTATGGCTACACCTTC. The chain employs TRBV7-9 and TRBJ1-2; D call uncertain. The ends were cut back, 1 base at V and 5 bases at J, with 11 bases in the middle. CDR1 is SEHNR, CDR2 FQNEAQ, per germline (reference sequence). The CDR3 totals 14 residues.

V gene TRBV7-9 combines with J gene TRBJ1-1; D unclear. Germline CDR1 is SEHNR and CDR2 is FQNEAQ (reference sequence). V was cut by 7 bases and J by 3 bases, with 15 bases left in between. The CDR3 consists of 14 residues. Here the CDR3 reads CASNGHSTDTEAFF. For the CDR3, the DNA is TGTGCCAGCAATGGTCACAGTACCGACACTGAAGCTTTCTTT.

This chain connects TRBV4-3 to TRBJ2-2; D perhaps matches TRBD1 (7 bases). From germline, CDR1 is LGHNA and CDR2 YSLEER. Deletions cut 0 bases from V and 3 bases from J, with 20 bases between. CDR3 size: 19 residues. DNA of the CDR3: TGCGCCAGCAGCCAAGATCAAGGGGGCGGAGGGGGGTACACCGGGGAGCTGTTTTTT. Encoded protein: CASSQDQGGGGGYTGELFF.

This clone was picked up one time. This sequence joins TRBV7-2 and TRBJ1-5; D gene unclear. V was shortened by 6 bases and J by 3 bases, with 21 bases between the two germline ends. Looked up from germline, CDR1 is SGHTA and CDR2 is FQGNSA. This CDR3 is built from 17 residues. The CDR3 DNA is TGTGCCAGCAGTCACACCCTAGGCACGCAGAACAATCAGCCCCAGCATTTT. It encodes CASSHTLGTQNNQPQHF.

The chain recombines TRBV5-1 with TRBJ2-3; D not resolved. CDR3 length equals 16 residues. Trimming took off 0 bases at V and 5 bases at J, with 16 bases between the two ends. Germline V gene sequence: CDR1 SGHRS, CDR2 YFSETQ. CDR3 nucleotide sequence: TGCGCCAGCAGCTTGGGATCCCCCTCCGGCGGAGATACGCAGTATTTT. Translating gives CASSLGSPSGGDTQYF.

The chain links TRBV6-6 to TRBJ2-7, with a possible D match to TRBD1 (6 bases). This CDR3 comprises 15 residues. The V and J ends lost 4 bases and 6 bases respectively, with 19 bases between them. Germline V lookup: CDR1 MNHNY, CDR2 SVGAGI (reference sequence). The CDR3 coding sequence is TGTGCCAGCAGTTTTTTCGGGACAAGATCTGCCGAGCAGTACTTC. Protein: CASSFFGTRSAEQYF.

By share, this clone counts as medium-sized. The rearrangement uses TRBV19 and TRBJ1-1; D is undetermined. V gave up 3 bases and J gave up 2 bases, with 19 bases separating them. CDR1 LNHDA and CDR2 SQIVND come from the germline V gene (reference sequence). The CDR3 is 17 amino acids. DNA of the CDR3: TGTGCCAGTAGTATTGGAAAGGGCGAAAGTCTAAACACTGAAGCTTTCTTT. It yields the protein CASSIGKGESLNTEAFF.

The chain carries TRBV5-1 and TRBJ2-1, with 11 positions matching TRBD2. Germline CDR1 and CDR2: SGHRS and YFSETQ. The CDR3 extends over 15 amino acids. J gave up 5 bases and V 5 bases, and 6 bases lay outside the gene matches. The CDR3 bases are TGCGCCAGCAGATTACTAGCGGGAGTAAACAATGAGCAGTTCTTC. This gives the protein CASRLLAGVNNEQFF.

The chain uses TRBV2 and TRBJ2-7, with D hard to call. Germline V gene lookup returns CDR1 SNHLY and CDR2 FYNNEI. The V end was cut by 4 bases, the J end by 4 bases, with 5 bases between. CDR3 size: 11 residues. CDR3 DNA: TGTGCCAGCAGTGCGAAATACGAGCAGTACTTC. This sequence encodes CASSAKYEQYF. Full variable domain (missing parts from reference TRBV2 and TRBJ2-7): EPEVTQTPSHQVTQMGQEVILRCVPISNHLYFYWYRQILGQKVEFLVSFYNNEISEKSEIFDDQFSVERPDGSNFTLKIRSTKLEDSAMYFCASSAKYEQYFGPGTRLTVT.

V gene TRBV29-1 combines with J gene TRBJ1-1; possible D gene TRBD1, 5 bases. Trimming removed 6 bases at V and 1 base at J, with 12 bases between. Germline V lookup: CDR1 SQVTM, CDR2 ANQGSEA. The CDR3 spans 13 residues. The CDR3 sequence is CSVGGDANTEAFF. DNA of the CDR3: TGCAGCGTGGGTGGGGACGCGAACACTGAAGCTTTCTTT.

The V call is TRBV9, the J call TRBJ1-2; D might be TRBD1 (5 bases). The CDR3 has 15 amino acids. Deletions cut 4 bases from V and 2 bases from J, with 15 bases between. Germline CDR1 and CDR2: SGDLS and YYNGEE. CDR3 residues: CASSRPGRGNYGYTF. DNA for the CDR3: TGTGCCAGCAGCCGGCCCGGGAGGGGAAACTATGGCTACACCTTC.